The 29 T cell receptor beta chains below all came from one sample that was sequenced in a study of CD8 T cells in ankylosing spondylitis. TCRdb itself ran the 5' RACE reads through MiXCR, one entry per CDR3 protein. The sample contains approximately 200,000 distinct CDR3 sequences, 10% to 15% of which appear only once. Sequenced material: blood, either unsorted or a sorted T cell fraction (not recorded which). Every receptor here comes from a female donor with ankylosing spondylitis or in good health (not recorded which).

This clonotype was seen repeatedly, ten times or more. The V and J genes are TRBV29-1 and TRBJ1-1, with 8 nucleotides matching TRBD1. With V trimmed by 7 bases and J by 6 bases, 10 bases remained unmatched. CDR1 SQVTM and CDR2 ANQGSEA come from the germline V gene. This CDR3 has 13 amino acids. The CDR3 bases are TGCAGCGCCGCTGACAGGGGAGTCTCTGAAGCTTTCTTT. It translates to CSAADRGVSEAFF.

This clonotype was found many times. This chain links TRBV6-4 with TRBJ2-2; no definite D call. CDR1 is MRHNA and CDR2 is SNTAGT in the germline V gene. The V end lost 6 bases, the J end lost 5 bases, and 13 bases lay between the germline ends. The CDR3 sequence is 14 residues long. This CDR3 reads CASRAEAQTGELFF. The CDR3 region has the DNA TGTGCCAGCAGAGCCGAGGCACAGACCGGGGAGCTGTTTTTT.

The chain employs TRBV30 and TRBJ1-2, with a possible D match to TRBD1 (5 bases). This CDR3 contains 14 residues. The V end lost 4 bases, the J end lost 4 bases, and 16 bases lay between the germline ends. Germline CDR1 reads GTSNPN; CDR2 reads SVGIG (reference sequence). CDR3 sequence (DNA): TGTGCCTGGACTAAGGACAAGCCAGTCTATGGCTACACCTTC. Its translation: CAWTKDKPVYGYTF.

This clonotype was observed at least ten times. The chain joins TRBV7-8 to TRBJ2-7; tentative D call: TRBD2 (5 bases). V lost 1 base to trimming and J lost 2 bases, with 9 bases between them. Germline V gives CDR1 SGHVS, CDR2 FQNEAQ. CDR3 size: 14 residues. The CDR3 nucleotides are TGTGCCAGCAGCTTAGTCGTGGGAGCCTACGAGCAGTACTTC. Its translation is CASSLVVGAYEQYF.

Many counts were recorded for this clonotype. V and J are TRBV7-2 and TRBJ2-1; 9 bases are a match to TRBD2. Trimming removed 2 bases from V and 9 bases from J; junction bases left unmatched: 11. This CDR3 contains 16 residues. The germline V gene has CDR1 SGHTA and CDR2 FQGNSA. CDR3 sequence: CASSLRLAGSLGEQFF. For the CDR3, the DNA is TGTGCCAGCAGCTTACGTCTAGCGGGATCATTGGGTGAGCAGTTCTTC.

The sample holds a few counts of this clonotype. The chain employs TRBV5-8 and TRBJ2-7; D is unclear. The CDR3 is 13 residues long. V was pared by 1 base and J by 6 bases, with 11 bases between. The germline CDR1 and CDR2 sequences are SGHTS and YDEGEE. The CDR3 nucleotides read TGTGCCAGCAGCTTGAATCGGTTTCGCGAGCAGTACTTC. Its protein product is CASSLNRFREQYF.

This clonotype has a count of ten or more. The gene calls are TRBV28 and TRBJ1-2; D uncertain. Deletions cut 8 bases from V and 4 bases from J, with 14 bases between. The CDR3 is made up of 13 amino acids. The germline V gene has CDR1 MDHEN and CDR2 SYDVKM. CDR3 in amino acids: CASLGISAYGYTF. CDR3 DNA: TGTGCCAGCCTCGGGATTAGCGCCTATGGCTACACCTTC.

The sample holds many counts of this clonotype. The V call is TRBV5-1, the J call TRBJ1-4; 7 nucleotides align to TRBD1. This CDR3 is built from 14 residues. CDR1 is SGHRS, CDR2 YFSETQ, per germline. V gave up 4 bases and J gave up 4 bases; unmatched junction bases: 4. The CDR3 sequence is CASSRQGNNEKLFF. The DNA for the CDR3 is TGCGCCAGCAGCCGACAGGGCAATAATGAAAAACTGTTTTTT.

This clonotype has at least ten counts. The gene calls are TRBV27 and TRBJ2-7; possibly TRBD1 for D (5 bases). V lost 3 bases and J lost 2, with 14 bases in between. CDR3 length: 15 amino acids. Germline V gene lookup returns CDR1 MNHEY and CDR2 SMNVEV (reference sequence). CDR3 region: CASSLGRWQTYEQYF. In nucleotides, the CDR3 is TGTGCCAGCAGTTTGGGGCGTTGGCAAACCTACGAGCAGTACTTC.

The chain couples TRBV28 to TRBJ2-3; 12 nucleotides line up with TRBD2. This CDR3 contains 15 residues. Germline V lookup: CDR1 MDHEN, CDR2 SYDVKM. Losses at the gene ends were 6 bases for V and 3 bases for J; bases not matched to a gene: 4. The CDR3 protein is CASRRLAGATDTQYF. CDR3 coding DNA: TGTGCCAGCAGGAGACTAGCGGGAGCTACAGATACGCAGTATTTT.

The table lists this clonotype with a few counts. V is TRBV7-6 and J is TRBJ2-7; perhaps TRBD2 as D (6 bases). Germline CDR1 SGHVS, CDR2 FNYEAQ. Trimming pared 5 bases from V and 2 bases from J, leaving 13 bases between. This CDR3 is built from 14 residues. CDR3 amino acids: CASSELAPTYEQYF. Written as DNA, the CDR3 is TGTGCCAGCAGCGAGCTAGCGCCCACCTACGAGCAGTACTTC.

V and J are TRBV6-1 and TRBJ2-7, with D unclear. Germline V gene data show CDR1 as MNHNS and CDR2 as SASEGT. The CDR3 has 12 amino acids. The V and J ends lost 3 bases and 4 bases respectively, with 7 bases between them. The CDR3 bases are TGTGCCAGCAGTGATGCAGGTTACGAGCAGTACTTC. Encoded protein: CASSDAGYEQYF.

The sample holds a few counts of this clonotype. The chain carries TRBV6-1 and TRBJ2-2; D perhaps matches TRBD1 (6 bases). With 10 bases removed from V and 6 bases from J, the gap between germline ends came to 21 bases. The CDR3 runs to 15 residues. CDR1 MNHNS and CDR2 SASEGT come from the germline V gene. CDR3 sequence: CATSVAGEYAGELFF. CDR3 nucleotides: TGTGCCACCTCGGTGGCAGGGGAATACGCCGGGGAGCTGTTTTTT.

The chain joins TRBV14 to TRBJ1-2, with D unclear. The V gene lost 5 bases and the J gene lost 3 bases, with 19 bases spanning the gap. CDR3 size: 16 residues. Per germline, CDR1 SGHDN and CDR2 FVKESK. The CDR3 DNA reads TGTGCCAGCAGCACCCCGGGAGATACTGTAGACTATGGCTACACCTTC. It translates to CASSTPGDTVDYGYTF. Full variable domain (remainder filled in from reference TRBV14 and TRBJ1-2): EAGVTQFPSHSVIEKGQTVTLRCDPISGHDNLYWYRRVMGKEIKFLLHFVKESKQDESGMPNNRFLAERTGGTYSTLKVQPAELEDSGVYFCASSTPGDTVDYGYTFGSGTRLTVV.

This clonotype was counted many times. V and J are TRBV20-1 and TRBJ2-7; the match to TRBD2 covers 10 bases. V was pared by 6 bases and J by 1 base, with 9 bases of the junction left unmatched. The CDR3 is 15 amino acids. The germline V gene encodes CDR1 DFQATT and CDR2 SNEGSKA (reference sequence). In nucleotides, the CDR3 is TGCAGTGCGCGGCGGACTAGCGGCCTTTCCTACGAGCAGTACTTC. Translation gives CSARRTSGLSYEQYF.

This clonotype was picked up many times. The chain carries TRBV7-2 and TRBJ2-7, with D perhaps matching TRBD1 (5 bases). V was cut by 1 base and J by 4 bases, with 8 bases left in between. This CDR3 is built from 13 residues. The germline gives CDR1 SGHTA, CDR2 FQGNSA. The CDR3 coding sequence is TGTGCCAGCAGCTTAGTCACAGGATACGAGCAGTACTTC. This encodes CASSLVTGYEQYF.

This clonotype came up a few times. The gene calls are TRBV20-1 and TRBJ1-1; D unresolved. Germline V gene data show CDR1 as DFQATT and CDR2 as SNEGSKA (reference sequence). The CDR3 contains 13 residues. Trimming took off 5 bases at V and 2 bases at J, with 12 bases between the two ends. The CDR3 bases are TGCAGTGCTCTGACGGACTTTAACACTGAAGCTTTCTTT. Its translation: CSALTDFNTEAFF.

CDR3 DNA sequence: TGTGCCAGCAGCTTGGAGAGGACAGGGGGATATAATTCACCCCTCCACTTT. The encoded protein is CASSLERTGGYNSPLHF. The V and J genes are TRBV5-5 and TRBJ1-6; TRBD1 agrees at 10 bases. The CDR3 is 17 residues long. CDR1 and CDR2 (germline): SGHKS, YYEKEE (reference sequence). Trimming took 0 bases from V and 4 from J; bases not matched to a gene: 4.

The table lists this clonotype with a few counts. The J gene is TRBJ2-2, the V gene TRBV5-1; the match to TRBD1 covers 8 bases. The CDR3 loop spans 15 amino acids. With V trimmed by 4 bases and J by 6 bases, 8 bases remained unmatched. Germline V gene lookup returns CDR1 SGHRS and CDR2 YFSETQ. CDR3 residues: CASSPGQVVSGELFF. CDR3 DNA sequence: TGCGCCAGCAGCCCGGGACAGGTAGTCTCCGGGGAGCTGTTTTTT.

The table lists this clonotype with a few counts. The chain carries TRBV7-2 and TRBJ1-3, with D hard to call. Germline assignment: CDR1 SGHTA and CDR2 FQGNSA. Trimming took off 5 bases at V and 8 bases at J, with 19 bases between the two ends. This CDR3 has 15 amino acids. The CDR3 bases are TGTGCCAGCAGCCCCGGCTTGGGGTCCCCAGACACCATATATTTT. Translation: CASSPGLGSPDTIYF.

This chain connects TRBV27 to TRBJ1-5; maybe TRBD1 (5 bases). Trimming removed 3 bases at V and 3 bases at J, with 6 bases between. This CDR3 has 13 amino acids. In germline, CDR1 is MNHEY, CDR2 SMNVEV (reference sequence). CDR3 protein: CASSFGTNQPQHF. The CDR3, as DNA: TGTGCCAGCAGTTTCGGGACCAATCAGCCCCAGCATTTT.

This clonotype was counted ten times or more. CDR3 in amino acids: CAISESTRGNTGELFF. The CDR3 DNA is TGTGCCATCAGTGAGTCCACCAGGGGGAACACCGGGGAGCTGTTTTTT. The chain recombines TRBV10-3 with TRBJ2-2, with a tentative D call TRBD1 (6 bases). The CDR3 contains 16 residues. Trimming pared 0 bases from V and 1 base from J, leaving 9 bases between. Germline V gene lookup returns CDR1 ENHRY and CDR2 SYGVKD.

There are many counts of this clonotype. The rearrangement links TRBV27 to TRBJ1-6; no definite D call. Germline V CDR1 and CDR2: MNHEY, SMNVEV (reference sequence). V was trimmed by 3 bases and J by 6 bases, leaving 3 bases between them. The CDR3 runs 12 residues. CDR3 sequence reads: CASSFSNSPLHF. DNA of the CDR3: TGTGCCAGCAGTTTCAGTAATTCACCCCTCCACTTT.

The rearrangement uses TRBV20-1 and TRBJ2-7; 9 bases align to TRBD1. The CDR3 extends over 16 amino acids. CDR1 and CDR2 from the germline V gene are DFQATT and SNEGSKA (reference sequence). V trimming: 5 bases; J trimming: 0 bases; junction bases outside the gene matches: 11. CDR3 DNA sequence: TGCAGTGCTTTCATGCCGGGACAGGGAGACTCCTACGAGCAGTACTTC. Its translation: CSAFMPGQGDSYEQYF.

This clonotype has a count of ten or more. The CDR3 region is CASSLVGGGQNQPQHF. The CDR3 region has the DNA TGTGCCAGCAGCTTAGTGGGGGGGGGACAGAATCAGCCCCAGCATTTT. This sequence joins TRBV7-8 and TRBJ1-5, with 7 bases lining up with TRBD1. V trimming: 1 base; J trimming: 4 bases; junction bases outside the gene matches: 7. Germline V lookup: CDR1 SGHVS, CDR2 FQNEAQ. This CDR3 contains 16 residues.

This clonotype was picked up many times. J is TRBJ2-2 and V is TRBV5-1; D not certain. The germline CDR1 and CDR2 sequences are SGHRS and YFSETQ. The CDR3 spans 13 residues. V was trimmed by 3 bases and J by 4 bases, leaving 7 bases between them. The CDR3 sequence is CASSSATTGELFF. The DNA of the CDR3 is TGCGCCAGCAGCTCCGCAACCACCGGGGAGCTGTTTTTT.

This chain connects TRBV19 to TRBJ2-5; the D gene is possibly TRBD1 (6 bases). This CDR3 has 13 amino acids. The germline V gene encodes CDR1 LNHDA and CDR2 SQIVND (reference sequence). V shed 5 bases and J shed 5 bases, with 12 bases lying between them. DNA of the CDR3: TGTGCCAGTAGTCCTCAGGGGCTGGAGACCCAGTACTTC. Translation gives CASSPQGLETQYF.

At least ten counts were recorded for this clonotype. This chain links TRBV7-8 with TRBJ2-1; D might be TRBD2 (6 bases). CDR1 and CDR2 from the germline V gene are SGHVS and FQNEAQ. The CDR3 runs 15 residues. V dropped 0 bases and J dropped 5 bases, with 11 bases sitting between them. As DNA, the CDR3 is TGTGCCAGCAGCTTAGCGGGAGGTACGAACAATGAGCAGTTCTTC. Translated, it gives CASSLAGGTNNEQFF. The whole variable domain, filled in from reference TRBV7-8 and TRBJ2-1, reads GAGVSQSPRYKVAKRGQDVALRCDPISGHVSLFWYQQALGQGPEFLTYFQNEAQLDKSGLPSDRFFAERPEGSVSTLKIQRTQQEDSAVYLCASSLAGGTNNEQFFGPGTRLTVL.

This clonotype was seen at least ten times. The chain uses TRBV28 and TRBJ1-4; D not resolved. CDR1 and CDR2 from the germline V gene are MDHEN and SYDVKM. This CDR3 has 13 residues. The ends were cut back, 3 bases at V and 12 bases at J, with 14 bases in the middle. This chain's CDR3 is CASSFVSLGELFF. As DNA, the CDR3 is TGTGCCAGCAGTTTCGTTTCTCTAGGCGAACTGTTTTTT.